One and the same sample provided the 6 T cell receptor beta chains below, sequenced in a study of shared clonotypes between healthy human individuals. Data came from immunoSEQ multiplex PCR; TCRdb stores just in-frame clones and leaves some out. In the table there are around 1,000,000 clones, roughly 80% of which are singletons. The source material was memory CD4+ T cells from PBMCs. Stated subset: CD45RA-negative fraction. The receptors shown here come from a man aged 18 to 30 in good health. Some clones in this sample may be carry-over from other donors' samples.

This chain joins TRBV28 and TRBJ1-2; D is ambiguous. The CDR3 contains 13 residues. Trimming shortened V by 4 bases and J by 8 bases, and 14 bases separated the two germline ends. CDR1 and CDR2 from the germline V gene are MDHEN and SYDVKM. The CDR3 nucleotides are TGTGCCAGCAGTTCCAGCGGGTATCGGGGCTACACCTTC. Protein sequence: CASSSSGYRGYTF.

The chain has TRBV2 and TRBJ1-5; D is unclear. Germline CDR1 and CDR2: SNHLY and FYNNEI. This CDR3 is built from 14 residues. With 3 bases removed from V and 3 bases from J, the gap between germline ends came to 9 bases. The CDR3 region is CASSDWTPNQPQHF. Written as DNA, the CDR3 is TGTGCCAGCAGTGATTGGACGCCCAATCAGCCCCAGCATTTT.

CDR3 amino acids: CSVEDGTAAATQYF. CDR3 DNA: TGCAGCGTTGAAGACGGGACAGCCGCAGCGACCCAGTACTTC. V usage is TRBV29-1 and J usage is TRBJ2-5, with 7 bases lining up with TRBD1. The V and J ends lost 0 bases and 7 bases, in that order; junction bases with no gene match: 8. The CDR3 is made up of 14 amino acids. CDR1 is SQVTM, CDR2 ANQGSEA, per germline.

A single count supports this clone. Other DNA sequences in the sample encode the same CDR3. The V call is TRBV7-9, the J call TRBJ2-7, with 7 bases fitting TRBD1. CDR1 is SEHNR and CDR2 is FQNEAQ in the germline V gene (reference sequence). The CDR3 sequence is 15 residues long. Losses at the gene ends were 1 base for V and 1 base for J; bases not matched to a gene: 4. The CDR3 nucleotides read TGTGCCAGCAGCTTAGGTAACAGGGGTTCCTACGAGCAGTACTTC. As protein: CASSLGNRGSYEQYF.

V is TRBV28 and J is TRBJ2-1; 13 bases are shared with TRBD2. This CDR3 contains 20 residues. CDR1 and CDR2 (germline): MDHEN, SYDVKM. V gave up 3 bases and J gave up 1 base; unmatched junction bases: 12. The CDR3 loop reads CASSFPTSGRARYSYNEQFF. DNA of the CDR3: TGTGCCAGCAGTTTTCCCACTAGCGGGAGGGCCCGGTATTCCTACAATGAGCAGTTCTTC.

CDR3 nucleotides: TGTGCCAGCAGCTTACGGGACCTCTACGAGCAGTACTTC. Translated: CASSLRDLYEQYF. The rearrangement uses TRBV7-9 and TRBJ2-7, with D possibly called TRBD1 or TRBD2 (5 bases each). The CDR3 length is 13 residues. Trimming left V 2 bases short and J 3 bases short, with 8 bases between. Germline CDR1 reads SEHNR; CDR2 reads FQNEAQ (reference sequence).